This is a list of T cell receptor beta chains from one sample in a study of blood T cell repertoires in COVID-19. Measured with immunoSEQ multiplex PCR; TCRdb has only the in-frame clones, and not every one. The sample lists about 46,000 clones; 70% to 90% were seen once. Sample: peripheral blood. The receptors were sampled from an elderly woman with COVID-19, enrolled during active disease. CDR3s include the opening cysteine and the closing phenylalanine or tryptophan. A D gene is named only where the DNA matches it firmly. The size entry is marked missing in some rows and otherwise reads once, few, many or a size class.

cdr3_nt: TGTGCCAGCAGCCTCAGGACAGGCCAAGCAGGGGCTGGGGCCAACGTCCTGACTTTC; cdr3_aa: CASSLRTGQAGAGANVLTF; d_call: TRBD1; j_call: TRBJ2-6; clone_size: -; v_call: TRBV6-2/TRBV6-3
cdr3_nt: TGTGCCAGCAGCTTAGAGGCTAGTACTTACGAGCAGTACTTC; cdr3_aa: CASSLEASTYEQYF; d_call: -; j_call: TRBJ2-7; clone_size: -; v_call: TRBV7-2
cdr3_nt: TGTGCCAGCAGTTTATGGAGCGGGAGCACTGAAGCTTTCTTT; cdr3_aa: CASSLWSGSTEAFF; d_call: -; j_call: TRBJ1-1; clone_size: -; v_call: TRBV27
cdr3_nt: TGTGCCAGCAGCCCACGGACAGGGGGAAATTCACCCCTCCACTTT; cdr3_aa: CASSPRTGGNSPLHF; d_call: TRBD1; j_call: TRBJ1-6; clone_size: -; v_call: TRBV13
cdr3_nt: TGTGCCACCAGTTGGGGGCGGGCCTACGAGCAGTACTTC; cdr3_aa: CATSWGRAYEQYF; d_call: -; j_call: TRBJ2-7; clone_size: -; v_call: TRBV24-1
cdr3_nt: TGTGCCAGCAGGCGGGTAGCGGGGGGGCACACCGGGGAGCTGTTTTTT; cdr3_aa: CASRRVAGGHTGELFF; d_call: TRBD2; j_call: TRBJ2-2; clone_size: -; v_call: TRBV7-2
cdr3_nt: TGTGCCAGCAGTTTTCGGACAAACTACGAGCAGTACTTC; cdr3_aa: CASSFRTNYEQYF; d_call: -; j_call: TRBJ2-7; clone_size: -; v_call: TRBV12-3/TRBV12-4
cdr3_nt: TGTGCCAGCAGCCAAGTCGCGGCAGATACGCAGTATTTT; cdr3_aa: CASSQVAADTQYF; d_call: -; j_call: TRBJ2-3; clone_size: -; v_call: TRBV4-2
cdr3_nt: TGTGCCAGCAGCCCCTACACGGGTACGCAGTATTTT; cdr3_aa: CASSPYTGTQYF; d_call: -; j_call: TRBJ2-3; clone_size: -; v_call: TRBV12-3/TRBV12-4
cdr3_nt: TGTGCCAGCAGTGAGAATGAGCAGTTCTTC; cdr3_aa: CASSENEQFF; d_call: -; j_call: TRBJ2-1; clone_size: -; v_call: TRBV28
cdr3_nt: TGTGCCAGCAGCTACGGGAGGGGGCATGGCTATGAGCAGTTCTTC; cdr3_aa: CASSYGRGHGYEQFF; d_call: -; j_call: TRBJ2-1; clone_size: -; v_call: TRBV28
cdr3_nt: TGTGCCAGCAGCCCTTATGTAAGGGGCCTAAACGAGCAGTACTTC; cdr3_aa: CASSPYVRGLNEQYF; d_call: -; j_call: TRBJ2-7; clone_size: -; v_call: TRBV5-6
cdr3_nt: TGCGCCAGCAGCTTGGACAGCTCTGGAAACACCATATATTTT; cdr3_aa: CASSLDSSGNTIYF; d_call: -; j_call: TRBJ1-3; clone_size: -; v_call: TRBV5-1
cdr3_nt: TGTGCCAGCAGCCCACTACGCGCGGACAGGCAATATGGCTACACCTTC; cdr3_aa: CASSPLRADRQYGYTF; d_call: TRBD1; j_call: TRBJ1-2; clone_size: once; v_call: TRBV11-2
cdr3_nt: TGTGCCAGCAGCTTAGCGGGGACCGGGACAGCTGGAAACACCATATATTTT; cdr3_aa: CASSLAGTGTAGNTIYF; d_call: TRBD1; j_call: TRBJ1-3; clone_size: -; v_call: TRBV7-2
cdr3_nt: TGTGCCAGCACCATAGCGGGGGTTAACACCGGGGAGCTGTTTTTT; cdr3_aa: CASTIAGVNTGELFF; d_call: TRBD2; j_call: TRBJ2-2; clone_size: -; v_call: TRBV5-4
cdr3_nt: TGCGCCAGCAGCCAAGCCCGGGGGGTGAGCGAGACCCAGTACTTC; cdr3_aa: CASSQARGVSETQYF; d_call: TRBD2; j_call: TRBJ2-5; clone_size: -; v_call: TRBV4-1
cdr3_nt: TGCGCCAGCAGCCCAGCCCGGAGCTCCTACAATGAGCAGTTCTTC; cdr3_aa: CASSPARSSYNEQFF; d_call: -; j_call: TRBJ2-1; clone_size: -; v_call: TRBV4-1
cdr3_nt: TGTGCCACCAGCTCGTACAGGGGGGTTTGGACCCAGTACTTC; cdr3_aa: CATSSYRGVWTQYF; d_call: TRBD1; j_call: TRBJ2-5; clone_size: -; v_call: TRBV15
cdr3_nt: TGTGCCAGCAGCTACCGACAGGGGACCAAAAACATTCAGTACTTC; cdr3_aa: CASSYRQGTKNIQYF; d_call: TRBD1; j_call: TRBJ2-4; clone_size: -; v_call: TRBV5-8
cdr3_nt: TGTGCCAGCAGATCAGGATCAACTAATGAAAAACTGTTTTTT; cdr3_aa: CASRSGSTNEKLFF; d_call: -; j_call: TRBJ1-4; clone_size: -; v_call: TRBV2
cdr3_nt: TGTGCCAGCAGCTTAGAGGCAGGTTACTACGAGCAGTACTTC; cdr3_aa: CASSLEAGYYEQYF; d_call: -; j_call: TRBJ2-7; clone_size: -; v_call: TRBV7-2
cdr3_nt: TGTGCCACCAGCAGAGATCACGCGCAGGGAAACATTCAGTACTTC; cdr3_aa: CATSRDHAQGNIQYF; d_call: -; j_call: TRBJ2-4; clone_size: few; v_call: TRBV15
cdr3_nt: TGTGCCAGCAGTTTAGCCCAGGGGTATGGCTACACCTTC; cdr3_aa: CASSLAQGYGYTF; d_call: -; j_call: TRBJ1-2; clone_size: -; v_call: TRBV27
cdr3_nt: TGTGCCAGCAGCTTTACTAGCGGGGGCCGGGGGGAGACCCAGTACTTC; cdr3_aa: CASSFTSGGRGETQYF; d_call: TRBD2; j_call: TRBJ2-5; clone_size: -; v_call: TRBV5-4
cdr3_nt: TGCAGTGCCACAGGTGACACTGAAGCTTTCTTT; cdr3_aa: CSATGDTEAFF; d_call: -; j_call: TRBJ1-1; clone_size: -; v_call: TRBV20-1
cdr3_nt: TGTGCCACCAGCAGGGGACAGGGAGAGTACCAAGAGACCCAGTACTTC; cdr3_aa: CATSRGQGEYQETQYF; d_call: TRBD1; j_call: TRBJ2-5; clone_size: -; v_call: TRBV15
cdr3_nt: TGCGCCAGCAGCTTGTATGTTACCGGCGGGGGGGCTGCCGGGGAGCTGTTTTTT; cdr3_aa: CASSLYVTGGGAAGELFF; d_call: TRBD2; j_call: TRBJ2-2; clone_size: -; v_call: TRBV5-1
cdr3_nt: TGTGCCAGCAGTCTGGCCGGGGAAAGACCCTTGGATGAGCAGTTCTTC; cdr3_aa: CASSLAGERPLDEQFF; d_call: -; j_call: TRBJ2-1; clone_size: -; v_call: TRBV27
cdr3_nt: TGTGCCAGCAGCCAAACTTTGGGACAGGGCTATGGCTACACCTTC; cdr3_aa: CASSQTLGQGYGYTF; d_call: TRBD1; j_call: TRBJ1-2; clone_size: few; v_call: TRBV7-9
cdr3_nt: TGTGCCAGCAGCTCTAGACAGGGGATGGTGTATGGCTACACCTTC; cdr3_aa: CASSSRQGMVYGYTF; d_call: TRBD1; j_call: TRBJ1-2; clone_size: few; v_call: TRBV6-6
cdr3_nt: TGCGTCGCACCGAAGGAGGGGAAGGATGGCTACACCTTC; cdr3_aa: CVAPKEGKDGYTF; d_call: -; j_call: TRBJ1-2; clone_size: -; v_call: TRBV10-1
cdr3_nt: TGTGCCAGCAGCCCAGGGTCCCCTGGGGCCAACGTCCTGACTTTC; cdr3_aa: CASSPGSPGANVLTF; d_call: -; j_call: TRBJ2-6; clone_size: -; v_call: TRBV4-2
cdr3_nt: TGTGCCATCAGTGTAACGGGAGAGGCTGAGCAGTTCTTC; cdr3_aa: CAISVTGEAEQFF; d_call: -; j_call: TRBJ2-1; clone_size: few; v_call: TRBV10-3
cdr3_nt: TGTGCCAGCAGCTTAGTTTTCGAGTACGAGCAGTACTTC; cdr3_aa: CASSLVFEYEQYF; d_call: -; j_call: TRBJ2-7; clone_size: -; v_call: TRBV7-2
cdr3_nt: TGTGCCAGCAGCCAGGGTGACTGGGCCTACGAGCAGTACTTC; cdr3_aa: CASSQGDWAYEQYF; d_call: -; j_call: TRBJ2-7; clone_size: -; v_call: TRBV3-1/TRBV3-2
cdr3_nt: TGTGCCAGCAGCTCACATGGGAGGGGGACGGAGGAGCAGTACTTC; cdr3_aa: CASSSHGRGTEEQYF; d_call: -; j_call: TRBJ2-7; clone_size: -; v_call: TRBV5-6
cdr3_nt: TGTGCCAGCAGTGCTGGACTAGCGGGAGGGAAACTAGCCAAAAACATTCAGTACTTC; cdr3_aa: CASSAGLAGGKLAKNIQYF; d_call: TRBD2; j_call: TRBJ2-4; clone_size: -; v_call: TRBV6-1
cdr3_nt: TGTGCCAGCAGCCAACCTTCACAGGGGTACGGTCAGCCCCAGCATTTT; cdr3_aa: CASSQPSQGYGQPQHF; d_call: TRBD1; j_call: TRBJ1-5; clone_size: -; v_call: TRBV4-2
cdr3_nt: TGCGCCAGCAGCTTGGGACGGAGCGTAGCAAAGGATGAGCAGTTCTTC; cdr3_aa: CASSLGRSVAKDEQFF; d_call: -; j_call: TRBJ2-1; clone_size: -; v_call: TRBV5-1
cdr3_nt: TGTGCCAGCAGCCCCTCATCCGGACAGTCGAACACTGAAGCTTTCTTT; cdr3_aa: CASSPSSGQSNTEAFF; d_call: -; j_call: TRBJ1-1; clone_size: -; v_call: TRBV7-6
cdr3_nt: TGCAGCGTTCGCACACGAGATACGCAGTATTTT; cdr3_aa: CSVRTRDTQYF; d_call: -; j_call: TRBJ2-3; clone_size: -; v_call: TRBV29-1
cdr3_nt: TGTGCCATCAGTCGAGGACAGACCCAGACGTCGCCCCAGCATTTT; cdr3_aa: CAISRGQTQTSPQHF; d_call: -; j_call: TRBJ1-5; clone_size: -; v_call: TRBV10-3
cdr3_nt: TGTGCCAGGCTAACCTCCGGGAGTGCCCTCCAAGAGACCCAGTACTTC; cdr3_aa: CARLTSGSALQETQYF; d_call: -; j_call: TRBJ2-5; clone_size: -; v_call: TRBV10-3
cdr3_nt: TGCGCCAGCAGCTTAACGGACAGCACCTACAATGAGCAGTTCTTC; cdr3_aa: CASSLTDSTYNEQFF; d_call: -; j_call: TRBJ2-1; clone_size: -; v_call: TRBV5-1
cdr3_nt: TGTGCCAGCTCGGAGAGGGCGAACACTGAAGCTTTCTTT; cdr3_aa: CASSERANTEAFF; d_call: -; j_call: TRBJ1-1; clone_size: -; v_call: TRBV18
cdr3_nt: TGTGCCACTCAAACGTCAGGGGGTACCTACAATGAGCAGTTCTTC; cdr3_aa: CATQTSGGTYNEQFF; d_call: TRBD1; j_call: TRBJ2-1; clone_size: -; v_call: TRBV10-3
cdr3_nt: TGTGCCAGCAGTTACTCGCGGGGGCTGGACACCGGGGAGCTGTTTTTT; cdr3_aa: CASSYSRGLDTGELFF; d_call: -; j_call: TRBJ2-2; clone_size: -; v_call: TRBV6-2/TRBV6-3